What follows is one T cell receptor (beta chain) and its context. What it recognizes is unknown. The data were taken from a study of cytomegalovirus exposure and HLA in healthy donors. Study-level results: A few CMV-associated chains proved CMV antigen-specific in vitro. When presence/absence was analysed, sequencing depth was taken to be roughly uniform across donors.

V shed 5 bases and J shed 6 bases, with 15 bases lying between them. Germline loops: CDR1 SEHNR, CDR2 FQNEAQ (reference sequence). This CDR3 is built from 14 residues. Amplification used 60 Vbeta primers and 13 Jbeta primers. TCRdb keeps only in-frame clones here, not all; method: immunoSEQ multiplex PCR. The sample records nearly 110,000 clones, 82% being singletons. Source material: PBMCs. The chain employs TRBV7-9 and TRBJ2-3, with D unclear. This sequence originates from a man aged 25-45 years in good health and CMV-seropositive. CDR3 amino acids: CASSPPRPRDTQYF. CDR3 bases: TGTGCCAGCAGCCCCCCGCGGCCTCGTGATACGCAGTATTTT.